This T cell receptor (beta chain) appears in the sequencing data of a study of blood T cell repertoires in COVID-19. About the research overall: Samples taken during acute and convalescent COVID-19 were collected in the United States, Italy and Spain.

Study members were between about 18 and 100 years old and lived in fewer than 30 US regions. Clinical history reported by participants formed the basis on which cohorts were assigned. The germline CDR1 and CDR2 sequences are SGHNT and YYREEE (reference sequence). This CDR3 region has 15 residues. The V and J ends lost 0 bases and 8 bases, in that order; junction bases with no gene match: 4. As handled by the study authors: Reference gene primer amplification yielded estimated nucleated cell counts. Generated by immunoSEQ multiplex PCR, the TCRdb table keeps only in-frame clones and is missing some. That table is the source of V, J and clone size, and D and trimming were worked out from the DNA. The sample lists approximately 290,000 clones; 80% to 90% were seen once.

The receptor's source is a woman in her twenties or thirties who had recovered from COVID-19. What was sequenced was PBMCs or T cells enriched from blood (not recorded which). This rearrangement joins TRBV5-4 to TRBJ2-1; 11 bases agree with TRBD2. CDR3 in DNA: TGTGCCAGCAGCTTGGAGACTAGCGGGGACTATGAGCAGTTCTTC. This sequence encodes CASSLETSGDYEQFF.